A single T cell receptor beta chain is shown here with its context. Method: immunoSEQ multiplex PCR; TCRdb's copy keeps in-frame clones and lacks some. The sample holds almost 200,000 clones, more than 70% seen once. This sample is part of a study of blood T cell repertoires in COVID-19. Looking at the study overall: From T cells, B-cell-depleted T cells, or PBMCs came the material, which was cDNA or gDNA.

Participants, about 18 to 100 years old, spanned under 30 US areas. Categorization into cohorts depended on clinical history that participants reported. All recovered Cohort 3 donors got two negative PCRs, got clearance, or saw symptom resolution. V gave up 7 bases and J gave up 1 base, with 7 bases separating them. CDR1 SEHNR and CDR2 FQNEAQ come from the germline V gene (reference sequence). This CDR3 is 13 amino acids long. Sequenced material: PBMCs or T cells enriched from blood (not recorded which). The sequence derives from a young woman who had recovered from COVID-19. V is TRBV7-9 and J is TRBJ2-2, with unresolved D. This CDR3 is CASTPRNTGELFF. CDR3 in DNA: TGTGCCAGCACCCCCCGGAACACCGGGGAGCTGTTTTTT.